These 25 T cell receptor beta chains were all obtained from the same sample, sequenced in a study of Graves' ophthalmopathy and Graves' hyperthyroidism. Beta-chain TCR CDR3 regions were amplified from RNA transcripts. An initial RT-PCR round employing HTBI primers preceded a second-round multiplex PCR. Via MiXCR, TCRdb re-called the multiplex PCR reads, giving one row per CDR3 protein. Of about 740,000 distinct CDR3 sequences listed, roughly 41% were seen once; the top ten hold 44%. Sequencing used peripheral blood. The receptors come from an adult man with Graves' ophthalmopathy.

CDR3 sequence (DNA): TGTGCCAGCAGTTACTCGTGGGGACAGGGAGGAATGAACACTGAAGCTTTCTTT. It codes for CASSYSWGQGGMNTEAFF. V is TRBV6-5 and J is TRBJ1-1; 9 bases are shared with TRBD1. V lost 0 bases, J lost 0 bases, and 8 bases stayed unmatched. The CDR3 spans 18 residues. Germline V gene data show CDR1 as MNHEY and CDR2 as SVGAGI.

This clonotype showed up just a few times. The chain carries TRBV5-8 and TRBJ2-7; D unresolved. Germline V gene lookup returns CDR1 SGHTS and CDR2 YDEGEE. V gave up 4 bases and J gave up 2 bases, with 13 bases separating them. This CDR3 spans 14 amino acids. CDR3 nucleotide sequence: TGTGCCAGCAGCGTGCAGGTGCAGGCCTACGAGCAGTACTTC. Translation: CASSVQVQAYEQYF.

This clonotype came up many times. J is TRBJ1-6 and V is TRBV2; D unresolved. The V end lost 9 bases, the J end lost 0 bases, and 15 bases lay between the germline ends. This CDR3 region has 16 residues. Germline loops: CDR1 SNHLY, CDR2 FYNNEI. CDR3 sequence (DNA): TGTGCCAGTAACCTCGCGGGCCACTCCTATAATTCACCCCTCCACTTT. Translating gives CASNLAGHSYNSPLHF. The full variable domain, with the rest looked up from reference TRBV2 and TRBJ1-6, is EPEVTQTPSHQVTQMGQEVILRCVPISNHLYFYWYRQILGQKVEFLVSFYNNEISEKSEIFDDQFSVERPDGSNFTLKIRSTKLEDSAMYFCASNLAGHSYNSPLHFGNGTRLTVT.

This chain joins TRBV6-4 and TRBJ1-6; no definite D call. Trimming shortened V by 5 bases and J by 7 bases, and 15 bases separated the two germline ends. Germline V gene lookup returns CDR1 MRHNA and CDR2 SNTAGT. The CDR3 spans 15 residues. DNA for the CDR3: TGTGCCAGCAGTTATATCGGACGGGAAAATTCACCCCTCCACTTT. Translation gives CASSYIGRENSPLHF.

This clonotype appeared a few times. The chain combines TRBV29-1 with TRBJ2-2; unclear D gene. Germline V gene sequence: CDR1 SQVTM, CDR2 ANQGSEA. V was pared by 4 bases and J by 7 bases, with 7 bases between. The CDR3 spans 11 residues. CDR3 nucleotides: TGCAGCGTTGTGCTCGTCGGGGAGCTGTTTTTT. This sequence encodes CSVVLVGELFF.

The genes are TRBV29-1 and TRBJ1-1; 8 bases are a match to TRBD1. CDR1 is SQVTM and CDR2 is ANQGSEA in the germline V gene. The length of the CDR3 is 12 residues. V was clipped by 6 bases and J by 6 bases; unmatched bases: 6. The CDR3 sequence: CSVGTGLPEAFF. In nucleotides, the CDR3 is TGCAGCGTGGGGACAGGTCTCCCTGAAGCTTTCTTT.

The chain couples TRBV4-2 to TRBJ2-5, with 9 bases identical to TRBD2. The DNA end is more similar to TRBJ2-7, so the J call may be wrong. Germline values: CDR1 LGHNA, CDR2 YNFKEQ. CDR3 size: 15 residues. The DNA for the CDR3 is TGTGCCAGCAGCCAAGAAGGGACTAGCTTGTACGAGCAGTACTTC. It is translated as CASSQEGTSLYEQYF.

This rearrangement joins TRBV7-6 to TRBJ2-7; the match to TRBD1 covers 7 bases. From germline, CDR1 is SGHVS and CDR2 FNYEAQ. V dropped 5 bases and J dropped 6; count of bases not matched to a gene: 13. CDR3 length: 15 residues. This chain's CDR3 is CASSKTTGVSGEQYF. CDR3 in DNA: TGTGCCAGCAGCAAGACAACAGGGGTCTCCGGCGAGCAGTACTTC.

This clonotype was seen only a few times. The genes are TRBV7-8 and TRBJ2-5; no firm D call. Germline V gene data show CDR1 as SGHVS and CDR2 as FQNEAQ. There are 14 residues in the CDR3. Trimming took off 1 base at V and 5 bases at J, with 11 bases between the two ends. Here the CDR3 DNA reads TGTGCCAGCAGCTTAGAGGGTAGTCTGGAGACCCAGTACTTC. It encodes CASSLEGSLETQYF. Looking up the rest from reference TRBV7-8 and TRBJ2-5 gives the full variable domain: GAGVSQSPRYKVAKRGQDVALRCDPISGHVSLFWYQQALGQGPEFLTYFQNEAQLDKSGLPSDRFFAERPEGSVSTLKIQRTQQEDSAVYLCASSLEGSLETQYFGPGTRLLVL.

This chain uses TRBV20-1 with TRBJ1-5; D unclear. Germline values: CDR1 DFQATT, CDR2 SNEGSKA (reference sequence). V was trimmed by 0 bases and J by 7 bases, leaving 7 bases between them. This CDR3 contains 12 residues. The CDR3 bases are TGCAGTGCTAGAGACAGGAGGCAGCCCCAGCATTTT. This translates into CSARDRRQPQHF.

The chain employs TRBV29-1 and TRBJ1-2; D unclear. Between the trimmed V and J ends, which lost 6 bases and 7 bases, there was a span of 15 bases. CDR3 size: 12 residues. Germline-derived CDR1 and CDR2 are SQVTM and ANQGSEA. CDR3 DNA sequence: TGCAGCGTAGATCGACGGAGCGGTGGCTACACCTTC. Its translation is CSVDRRSGGYTF.

This clonotype has at least ten counts. This sequence joins TRBV12-3 or TRBV12-4 and TRBJ2-5, with 15 bases identical to TRBD2. The CDR3 is 17 amino acids. V gave up 5 bases and J gave up 5 bases; unmatched junction bases: 9. The DNA for the CDR3 is TGTGCCAGCAGTATAACGCAGGGACTAGCGGGAGGTGAGACCCAGTACTTC. Translation gives CASSITQGLAGGETQYF.

This clonotype occurred many times. The CDR3 sequence is CASCDGGNQPQHF. CDR3 bases: TGCGCCAGCTGCGACGGAGGCAATCAGCCCCAGCATTTT. The genes are TRBV10-2 and TRBJ1-5; the D is unclear. Between the trimmed V and J ends, which lost 8 bases and 2 bases, there was a span of 10 bases. This CDR3 contains 13 residues. The germline gives CDR1 WSHSY, CDR2 SAAADI.

The chain couples TRBV19 to TRBJ1-2; D not resolved. V shed 1 base and J shed 4 bases, with 13 bases lying between them. Germline V gene data show CDR1 as LNHDA and CDR2 as SQIVND (reference sequence). The CDR3 has 15 residues. DNA for the CDR3: TGTGCCAGTAGTATAGGGGGTTTTGGAGGCTATGGCTACACCTTC. Translating it yields CASSIGGFGGYGYTF.

This clonotype has just a few counts. V gene TRBV19 combines with J gene TRBJ1-1; D might be TRBD1 (6 bases). The CDR3 consists of 15 residues. V gave up 4 bases and J gave up 0 bases, with 12 bases separating them. Germline V gene sequence: CDR1 LNHDA, CDR2 SQIVND (reference sequence). The CDR3 loop reads CASSSTGLLNTEAFF. As DNA, the CDR3 is TGTGCCAGTAGTAGTACAGGGCTACTGAACACTGAAGCTTTCTTT. The full variable domain, completed using reference TRBV19 and TRBJ1-1, is DGGITQSPKYLFRKEGQNVTLSCEQNLNHDAMYWYRQDPGQGLRLIYYSQIVNDFQKGDIAEGYSVSREKKESFPLTVTSAQKNPTAFYLCASSSTGLLNTEAFFGQGTRLTVV.

There are many counts of this clonotype. The gene calls are TRBV29-1 and TRBJ2-7, with no clear D. Trimming removed 4 bases at V and 6 bases at J, with 7 bases between. Germline loops: CDR1 SQVTM, CDR2 ANQGSEA. This CDR3 is 10 amino acids long. This CDR3 is CSVGISEQYF. CDR3 nucleotide sequence: TGCAGCGTTGGGATAAGCGAGCAGTACTTC.

The gene calls are TRBV19 and TRBJ2-7, with a possible D match to TRBD2 (6 bases). V shed 3 bases and J shed 5 bases, with 14 bases lying between them. There are 14 residues in the CDR3. Germline CDR1 and CDR2: LNHDA and SQIVND (reference sequence). The CDR3 loop is CASSMGKGGDEQYF. The CDR3 DNA is TGTGCCAGTAGTATGGGGAAGGGAGGAGACGAGCAGTACTTC.

V is TRBV7-6 and J is TRBJ1-6; D not certain. Between the trimmed V and J ends, which lost 5 bases and 2 bases, there was a span of 4 bases. The germline CDR1 and CDR2 sequences are SGHVS and FNYEAQ. The CDR3 contains 13 residues. The CDR3 DNA reads as TGTGCCAGCAGCCCAGCCTATAATTCACCCCTCCACTTT. Amino acids: CASSPAYNSPLHF.

The chain employs TRBV27 and TRBJ2-7; 7 positions match TRBD1. Per germline, CDR1 MNHEY and CDR2 SMNVEV (reference sequence). The CDR3 totals 13 residues. With 4 bases clipped from V and 6 bases from J, the junction kept 6 bases outside the gene matches. The CDR3 DNA sequence: TGTGCCAGCAGTTCAAGTCCAGGGGGCGAGCAGTACTTC. Residues: CASSSSPGGEQYF.

DNA for the CDR3: TGTGCCAGCAGTCCCCTGACAGGGAAGAACACTGAAGCTTTCTTT. It translates to CASSPLTGKNTEAFF. The rearrangement uses TRBV2 and TRBJ1-1; 7 nucleotides match TRBD1. The CDR3 length is 15 residues. V gave up 5 bases and J gave up 1 base; unmatched junction bases: 7. Germline V gene lookup returns CDR1 SNHLY and CDR2 FYNNEI.

This clonotype was detected ten times or more. This chain links TRBV20-1 with TRBJ1-1, with a weak D call TRBD1 (5 bases). CDR3 length equals 13 residues. In germline, CDR1 is DFQATT, CDR2 SNEGSKA (reference sequence). The V end lost 5 bases, the J end lost 6 bases, and 16 bases lay between the germline ends. DNA for the CDR3: TGCAGTGCTCCCCCGACAAGGGGAGCTGAAGCTTTCTTT. This codes for CSAPPTRGAEAFF.

CDR3 sequence (DNA): TGTGCCAGCAGCTTAGGATCCCTTAGCGGGGGCCCACCCAAGACCCAGTACTTC. It translates to CASSLGSLSGGPPKTQYF. This sequence joins TRBV7-2 and TRBJ2-5, with 9 bases aligning to TRBD2. The CDR3 is 18 residues long. CDR1 and CDR2 from the germline V gene are SGHTA and FQGNSA. J was trimmed by 6 bases and V by 1 base; bases with no gene match: 15.

This clonotype was counted many times. The V gene is TRBV2, the J gene TRBJ1-5, with D possibly matching TRBD1 (5 bases). Germline V CDR1 and CDR2: SNHLY, FYNNEI. Trimming removed 2 bases at V and 9 bases at J, with 8 bases between. This CDR3 spans 12 amino acids. The CDR3 region has the DNA TGTGCCAGCAGTGAATGGGGGTGGCCCCAGCATTTT. As protein: CASSEWGWPQHF. The full variable domain, rest sourced from reference TRBV2 and TRBJ1-5, is EPEVTQTPSHQVTQMGQEVILRCVPISNHLYFYWYRQILGQKVEFLVSFYNNEISEKSEIFDDQFSVERPDGSNFTLKIRSTKLEDSAMYFCASSEWGWPQHFGDGTRLSIL.

This clonotype has just a few counts. The chain combines TRBV28 with TRBJ1-2; D is undetermined. Germline lookup yields CDR1 MDHEN and CDR2 SYDVKM. CDR3 length equals 12 residues. V lost 9 bases and J lost 4, with 12 bases in between. The CDR3 sequence is CASGTAGYGYTF. For the CDR3, the DNA is TGTGCCAGTGGAACAGCGGGCTATGGCTACACCTTC.

The CDR3 loop is CASSSTEANSPLHF. CDR3 nucleotides: TGCGCCAGCAGCTCGACAGAGGCTAATTCACCCCTCCACTTT. The V gene is TRBV5-1, the J gene TRBJ1-6; TRBD1 is a possible D gene (5 bases). The CDR3 runs 14 residues. In germline, CDR1 is SGHRS, CDR2 YFSETQ. The germline V and J ends were trimmed by 3 bases and 6 bases, with 10 bases remaining between them.